The rows below give T cell receptor beta chains drawn from one sample of a study of tumor-infiltrating lymphocytes in primary liver carcinoma. Each CDR3 protein gets one entry after TCRdb re-called the multiplex PCR reads with MiXCR. The table records about 200,000 distinct CDR3 sequences, approximately 86% of them present only once. Sequencing input: tumor tissue from primary liver carcinoma. The receptors derive from a man in his forties with primary liver carcinoma and hepatitis B virus infection. The CDR3 runs from the conserved cysteine through the conserved F or W. Fields, in order: CDR3 DNA, CDR3 protein, J gene, D gene, V gene, clone size. D genes are given only for firm matches. The listing skips clone size in some rows; elsewhere it reads once, few, many or a size class.

TGTGCCAGCTGTGGGGGTGCAGAAGCTTTCTTT,CASCGGAEAFF,TRBJ1-1,.,TRBV6-2/TRBV6-3,.
TGTGTTAGCAGCCCCCCGGACCGGGCAGATACGCAGTATTTT,CVSSPPDRADTQYF,TRBJ2-3,.,TRBV11-2,.
TGTGCCAGAGGCTTAGTTGTCCCTAGCGGGGTCAACACCGGGGAGCTGTTTTTT,CARGLVVPSGVNTGELFF,TRBJ2-2,TRBD2,TRBV11-2,.
TGTGTCAGCAGCTTAGGGCAGGGAGGAGAGACCCAGTACTTC,CVSSLGQGGETQYF,TRBJ2-5,.,TRBV7-9,.
TGTGCCAGCCTCCGCCCGGGACAGGCCTATGGCCACACCTTC,CASLRPGQAYGHTF,TRBJ1-2,TRBD1,TRBV7-8,.
TGTGCCAGCAGGCCTAGTAGGTCGCCCGGGGGGCTGTTTTTT,CASRPSRSPGGLFF,TRBJ2-2,.,TRBV5-4,.
TGTGCCATCAGTCCAAGACGTAACTTAGGCACCGGGGAGCTGTTTTTT,CAISPRRNLGTGELFF,TRBJ2-2,.,TRBV10-3,.
TGTGCCAGTAGCTTAGGGGGGGCCAGACCTTATCAGCCCCAGCATTTT,CASSLGGARPYQPQHF,TRBJ1-5,.,TRBV11-2,.
TGTGCCAGGAGTGGGGGAACAGAAGCTTTCTTT,CARSGGTEAFF,TRBJ1-1,.,TRBV6-2/TRBV6-3,.
TGTGCCAGCAGTCCCGGGGGGACGAACACCTGGGAGCTGTTTTTT,CASSPGGTNTWELFF,TRBJ2-2,TRBD2,TRBV6-6,few
TGCACCAGCAGCTTTCGCGGGACTAGCGGGATCAAAAACATTCAGTACTTC,CTSSFRGTSGIKNIQYF,TRBJ2-4,TRBD2,TRBV11-1,.
TGTGCCAGCAACCAAGATAGGGCTAGCGGGTACTACGAACAGTACTTC,CASNQDRASGYYEQYF,TRBJ2-7,TRBD2,TRBV4-2,few
TGCAACGTTGGACTAGCGGGAGGCTTCTACAATGTGCAGTTCTTC,CNVGLAGGFYNVQFF,TRBJ2-1,TRBD2,TRBV29-1,.
TGTGCCAGCAGCCCACGGGACTCTAGCACAGATACGCAGTATTTT,CASSPRDSSTDTQYF,TRBJ2-3,.,TRBV9,few
TGTGCCAGCGGTTACTCTGGCGCGGGAGTGCGGAATGAGCAGTTCTTC,CASGYSGAGVRNEQFF,TRBJ2-1,TRBD2,TRBV6-5,many
TGTGCCATCAGTGACGGGGAGAAGTGGATGGAGACCCAGTACTTC,CAISDGEKWMETQYF,TRBJ2-5,.,TRBV10-3,.
TGTGCCAGCAGATACTCTTGCAGGTTCGGCGAGCAGTACTTC,CASRYSCRFGEQYF,TRBJ2-7,.,TRBV6-6,once
TGTGCCAGCTATGTTGGGGCACGTGCGGCTGGCGTACCTATCTTT,CASYVGARAAGVPIF,TRBJ1-1,.,TRBV6-1,.
TGTGCCAGCAGCTCAAAGGGGATGAGCAGGTTCTTTAATGAGCAGTTCTTC,CASSSKGMSRFFNEQFF,TRBJ2-1,.,TRBV11-1,.
TGCGGCGTCAAGTTTGGACAATCGATCTATGGTTACACCTTC,CGVKFGQSIYGYTF,TRBJ1-2,.,TRBV29-1,.
TGTGCCAGCAGCAGGGTACGTGGTTCACCCTTCCACTTT,CASSRVRGSPFHF,TRBJ1-6,.,TRBV11-1,.
TGCAGCGTTGGGTACAGAGCGGCATCCGCATACAACGATCTGTTCTTC,CSVGYRAASAYNDLFF,TRBJ2-1,.,TRBV29-1,once
TGTAGCGCTGAGGGTAGCGAGAGTGCAGATACGCAGTATTTT,CSAEGSESADTQYF,TRBJ2-3,.,TRBV29-1,.
TGTGCCAGCAGCTCTAGCGCGAGGCGGACAGATACGGAGTATTTT,CASSSSARRTDTEYF,TRBJ2-3,.,TRBV11-3,.
TGTGCAAGCAAATCGGGGACAGGCACGCAGTTTTTT,CASKSGTGTQFF,TRBJ2-3,TRBD1,TRBV6-1,.
TGTGCCAGCAGTTTGTCAGGGGTGCCAGAGACACAGTGCTTC,CASSLSGVPETQCF,TRBJ2-5,.,TRBV12-3/TRBV12-4,.
TGTGCCAGAAGCAGGGCACGGTGTCCACCCCTCCACTTT,CARSRARCPPLHF,TRBJ1-6,.,TRBV11-1,.
TGCGCCAGCGGTGGTAGTTCCAGACAAGAGACTCAGTACTTC,CASGGSSRQETQYF,TRBJ2-5,.,TRBV10-2,.
TGTGCCAGCAACTTTCCCGTGACTAGCAGGACCAAAAACATTCAGCACTTC,CASNFPVTSRTKNIQHF,TRBJ2-4,TRBD2,TRBV11-1,.
TGTGCCAGCAGCCAAAAACGGATTCCAAATGAAAAACTGTTTTTT,CASSQKRIPNEKLFF,TRBJ1-4,.,TRBV4-2,.
TGCAGCGTTGAATTAGGGAGCGGGAGGATAACCGGTGAGCAGTTCTTC,CSVELGSGRITGEQFF,TRBJ2-1,TRBD2,TRBV29-1,.
TGCGCCAGCAGCCCCGATCAAGCGGGAGGTTACGAGCAGTACTTC,CASSPDQAGGYEQYF,TRBJ2-7,TRBD2,TRBV4-3,.
TGCAGCGTTGATCTTCTGGACGCCAGCTCCTACAATGAGCAGTTCTTC,CSVDLLDASSYNEQFF,TRBJ2-1,.,TRBV29-1,medium-sized
TGCAGCGTGGAATTTTTGGAACTAGCGGAGTTCAATGAGCAGTTCTTC,CSVEFLELAEFNEQFF,TRBJ2-1,TRBD2,TRBV29-1,.